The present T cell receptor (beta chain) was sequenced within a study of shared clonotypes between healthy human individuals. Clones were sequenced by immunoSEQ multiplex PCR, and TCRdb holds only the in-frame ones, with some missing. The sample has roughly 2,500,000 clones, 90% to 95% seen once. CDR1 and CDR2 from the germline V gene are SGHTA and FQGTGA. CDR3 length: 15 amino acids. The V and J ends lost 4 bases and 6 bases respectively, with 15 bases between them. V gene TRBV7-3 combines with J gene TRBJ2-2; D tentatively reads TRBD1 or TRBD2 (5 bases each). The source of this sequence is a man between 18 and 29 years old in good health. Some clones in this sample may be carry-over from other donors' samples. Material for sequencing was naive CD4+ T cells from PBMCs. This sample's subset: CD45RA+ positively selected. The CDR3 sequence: CASSSQGPGAGELFF. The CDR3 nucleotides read TGTGCCAGCAGCTCGCAGGGACCCGGGGCCGGGGAGCTGTTTTTT.